Given below is one T cell receptor (beta chain) in context. The data were taken from a study of Tregs in tolerant kidney transplant recipients. Assay used: immunoSEQ multiplex PCR; TCRdb lists only in-frame clones, some missing. The sample holds about 69,000 clones, about 89% seen once. The CDR3 covers 18 residues. Trimming took 6 bases from V and 3 from J; bases not matched to a gene: 17. CDR1 is SNHLY, CDR2 FYNNEI, per germline. The clonotype was recovered from a human donor who received a combined kidney and bone marrow transplant. The chain recombines TRBV2 with TRBJ2-1; 7 nucleotides align to TRBD1. Sequencing used CD4+ T cells from blood, obtained before the transplant. The CDR3 is CASRGPGQIIYSYNEQFF. The DNA of the CDR3 is TGTGCCAGCAGAGGCCCGGGACAGATTATCTATAGCTACAATGAGCAGTTCTTC.